What follows are 14 T cell receptor beta chains derived from one specimen sequenced in a study of shared clonotypes between healthy human individuals. Sequencing used immunoSEQ multiplex PCR; TCRdb keeps in-frame clones, though not all of them. The data hold 2.5 million or so clones, with about 92% observed a single time. The sequenced sample consisted of naive CD4+ T cells sorted from blood. The subset here: CD45RA+ positively selected. These receptors came from a man between 18 and 29 years old in good health.

This clone is a singleton in its sample. Other DNA sequences of this sample code for an identical CDR3. The rearrangement uses TRBV11-2 and TRBJ2-3, with D tentatively TRBD1 or TRBD2 (6 bases each). The V gene's germline CDR1 is SGHAT and CDR2 FQNNGV. The length of the CDR3 is 16 residues. Trimming took 0 bases from V and 0 from J, leaving 10 bases between them. CDR3 region: CASSLEGGTSTDTQYF. CDR3 DNA sequence: TGTGCCAGCAGCTTAGAAGGGGGGACGAGCACAGATACGCAGTATTTT.

The J gene is TRBJ2-6, the V gene TRBV19, with D uncertain. V dropped 3 bases and J dropped 0 bases, with 12 bases sitting between them. There are 17 residues in the CDR3. Looked up from germline, CDR1 is LNHDA and CDR2 is SQIVND (reference sequence). The CDR3 sequence is CASSIAGAASGANVLTF. CDR3 sequence (DNA): TGTGCCAGTAGTATTGCAGGAGCCGCCTCTGGGGCCAACGTCCTGACTTTC.

The chain employs TRBV25-1 and TRBJ2-5, with 12 bases identical to TRBD1. The V gene's germline CDR1 is MGHDK and CDR2 SYGVNS. The CDR3 runs to 15 residues. J was trimmed by 5 bases and V by 8 bases; bases with no gene match: 9. The CDR3: CASARGDRGRETQYF. DNA for the CDR3: TGTGCCAGCGCTCGAGGGGACAGGGGGCGGGAGACCCAGTACTTC.

V gene TRBV9 combines with J gene TRBJ2-7; D possibly uses TRBD1 or TRBD2 (5 bases each). V was trimmed by 0 bases and J by 2 bases, leaving 12 bases between them. Germline V gives CDR1 SGDLS, CDR2 YYNGEE. This CDR3 region has 15 residues. CDR3 protein: CASSVGPTAAYEQYF. CDR3 nucleotides: TGTGCCAGCAGCGTAGGTCCGACAGCGGCCTACGAGCAGTACTTC.

The V and J genes are TRBV11-2 and TRBJ1-1, with D maybe TRBD1 (5 bases). Germline CDR1 reads SGHAT; CDR2 reads FQNNGV. The CDR3 runs 13 residues. Trimming cost V 3 bases and J 4 bases, with 9 bases left between them. CDR3 nucleotide sequence: TGTGCCAGCAGCTTCGGCAGGGTCACTGAAGCTTTCTTT. Encoded protein: CASSFGRVTEAFF.

The CDR3 DNA reads TGCGCCAGCAGTGAGTCCGGCGCCCAAGAGACCCAGTACTTC. Its protein is CASSESGAQETQYF. The V gene is TRBV10-1, the J gene TRBJ2-5; D call uncertain. The CDR3 has 14 amino acids. With 0 bases removed from V and 1 base from J, the gap between germline ends came to 6 bases. Germline V lookup: CDR1 WNHNN, CDR2 SYGVQD (reference sequence).

The chain links TRBV6-5 to TRBJ1-5, with D possibly matching TRBD1 (6 bases). Per germline, CDR1 MNHEY and CDR2 SVGAGI. V lost 7 bases and J lost 1, with 14 bases in between. The CDR3 is 15 residues long. In DNA, the CDR3 is TGTGCCAGCAAGCGACAGGATAAGAGCAATCAGCCCCAGCATTTT. Encoded protein: CASKRQDKSNQPQHF.

J is TRBJ1-2 and V is TRBV6-5, with D unclear. Germline CDR1 is MNHEY and CDR2 is SVGAGI. The CDR3 totals 12 residues. Trimming shortened V by 1 base and J by 7 bases, and 7 bases separated the two germline ends. The CDR3: CASSYLGIGYTF. The CDR3 DNA is TGTGCCAGCAGTTACTTAGGGATTGGCTACACCTTC.

This chain connects TRBV5-1 to TRBJ2-2; no firm D call. The CDR3 has 18 residues. The ends were cut back, 0 bases at V and 1 base at J, with 16 bases in the middle. The germline V gene has CDR1 SGHRS and CDR2 YFSETQ. Here the CDR3 DNA reads TGCGCCAGCAGCTTGGACCCTTGGTCAAAAGAGAACACCGGGGAGCTGTTTTTT. Translation: CASSLDPWSKENTGELFF.

The chain joins TRBV7-9 to TRBJ1-3; unclear D gene. Germline V lookup: CDR1 SEHNR, CDR2 FQNEAQ (reference sequence). The V end lost 4 bases, the J end lost 4 bases, and 8 bases lay between the germline ends. There are 13 residues in the CDR3. The CDR3 spells CASSSQTGNTIYF. For the CDR3, the DNA is TGTGCCAGCAGCTCACAGACAGGAAACACCATATATTTT. Full variable domain (outside the CDR3, taken from reference TRBV7-9 and TRBJ1-3): DTGVSQNPRHKITKRGQNVTFRCDPISEHNRLYWYRQTLGQGPEFLTYFQNEAQLEKSRLLSDRFSAERPKGSFSTLEIQRTEQGDSAMYLCASSSQTGNTIYFGEGSWLTVV.

The chain is built from TRBV7-9 and TRBJ2-7; D is possibly TRBD1 (6 bases). The germline CDR1 and CDR2 sequences are SEHNR and FQNEAQ (reference sequence). The V and J ends lost 2 bases and 5 bases respectively, with 13 bases between them. The CDR3 loop spans 14 amino acids. The CDR3 region is CASSLSRGPHEQYF. DNA for the CDR3: TGTGCCAGCAGCTTAAGCAGGGGTCCACACGAGCAGTACTTC.

J is TRBJ2-5 and V is TRBV5-1; possible D gene TRBD2, 5 bases. Germline CDR1 reads SGHRS; CDR2 reads YFSETQ. The CDR3 loop spans 15 amino acids. Trimming stripped 1 base from V and 3 bases from J, with 13 bases between. CDR3 DNA: TGCGCCAGCAGCTTGCGAAACGGGATGGAAGAGACCCAGTACTTC. It encodes CASSLRNGMEETQYF.

The chain combines TRBV7-2 with TRBJ2-7; D perhaps matches TRBD2 (5 bases). The CDR3 has 13 residues. Germline-derived CDR1 and CDR2 are SGHTA and FQGNSA. V was pared by 5 bases and J by 3 bases, with 11 bases between. As DNA, the CDR3 is TGTGCCAGCAGCCCTCCGGCGGGCTACGAGCAGTACTTC. Protein product: CASSPPAGYEQYF.

The V call is TRBV9, the J call TRBJ2-5, with D possibly matching TRBD2 (6 bases). Germline CDR1 is SGDLS and CDR2 is YYNGEE. This CDR3 is 14 amino acids long. Trimming stripped 4 bases from V and 1 base from J, with 11 bases between. CDR3 amino acids: CASSNQGLQETQYF. The DNA for the CDR3 is TGTGCCAGCAGCAATCAGGGACTCCAAGAGACCCAGTACTTC.